This T cell receptor (beta chain) was obtained from a study of vaccination effects on CD4 cells after COVID-19. Remarks on this clone: Its antigen is unidentified.

With the ViraFEST assay, the study expanded antigen-specific CD4+ T cells using viral peptide pools, then sequenced them. Subsequent to roughly 9 days of culture, CD4+ T cells were isolated. Two-dose BNT162b2 or mRNA-1273 vaccination was given to participants. The repertoire was sequenced with immunoSEQ multiplex PCR; TCRdb's copy has only in-frame clones and lacks some. The data contain approximately 78,000 clones, 75% to 85% of them singletons. The CDR3 extends over 16 amino acids. Germline V gene data show CDR1 as SGHRS and CDR2 as YFSETQ. V was clipped by 0 bases and J by 2 bases, with 14 bases between them.

The sequencing used CD4+ T cells from PBMCs cultured with HCoV-229E spike peptides, collected after COVID-19 vaccination. The chain is built from TRBV5-1 and TRBJ2-5; TRBD1 or TRBD2 may be the D gene (5 bases each). The origin of this receptor is a human donor who received a COVID-19 vaccine. CDR3 coding DNA: TGCGCCAGCAGCTTGGATTGGGGGACCACACAAGAGACCCAGTACTTC. Residues: CASSLDWGTTQETQYF.